A selection of T cell receptor beta chains follows, all from one sample in a study of patients and donors after allogeneic stem cell transplantation. TCRdb re-called the RT-PCR reads through MiXCR, storing one row per CDR3 protein. The repertoire includes about 160,000 distinct CDR3 sequences, 24% of them detected once, and 26% sits in the top ten. Specimen: blood, either unsorted or a sorted T cell fraction (not recorded which). The receptors here all came from a human donor who was either an allogeneic HSCT recipient or a stem cell or donor lymphocyte infusion donor (not recorded which). It is not recorded whose cells these are; they may come from a transplant donor. Both conserved end residues are part of each CDR3.

v_gene,j_gene,CDR3aa
TRBV7-9,TRBJ2-2,CASSRQTSGFNTGELFF
TRBV7-8,TRBJ2-1,CASSPQAGGEQFF
TRBV5-1,TRBJ2-5,CASSLAGTSGGLETQYF
TRBV5-1,TRBJ1-1,CASSFSPTIEAFF
TRBV29-1,TRBJ2-3,CSARTDTQYF
TRBV9,TRBJ2-1,CASSELGTSSYNEQFF
TRBV5-1,TRBJ2-5,CASSLGLAGQETQYF
TRBV29-1,TRBJ2-2,CSAGTGGTGELFF
TRBV3-1,TRBJ2-2,CASSFQGIWVTGELFF
TRBV20-1,TRBJ2-7,CSARAGTSGQSYEQYF
TRBV12-3/TRBV12-4,TRBJ1-5,CASSPGQGYQPQHF
TRBV20-1,TRBJ1-6,CSALTSAGNSPLHF
TRBV7-6,TRBJ2-7,CASSLAASGTRLTYEQYF
TRBV7-9,TRBJ1-1,CASSKTQGRTEAFF
TRBV19,TRBJ1-4,CASRAVLNEKLFF
TRBV6-6,TRBJ2-3,CATERGTDTQYF
TRBV15,TRBJ1-1,CATSRWGLGGTEAFF
TRBV5-1,TRBJ1-2,CASSLGHGGNVGYGYTF
TRBV12-5,TRBJ1-4,CASGFLATGKNEKLFF
TRBV12-3/TRBV12-4,TRBJ1-1,CASNAGWDMAEAFF
TRBV12-3/TRBV12-4,TRBJ1-4,CASTLTGENEKLFF
TRBV4-1,TRBJ2-3,CASSHAESTDTQYF
TRBV7-6,TRBJ1-1,CASSLARGAEAFF
TRBV5-6,TRBJ2-2,CASTGLPGELFF
TRBV29-1,TRBJ1-4,CSVEWEGTNEKLFF
TRBV5-1,TRBJ1-1,CASSFDGRGDTEAFF
TRBV5-1,TRBJ2-1,CASSLDGTGYNNEQFF
TRBV4-1,TRBJ1-6,CASSQDPRTEGYNSPLHF
TRBV29-1,TRBJ1-2,CSVPTGGANYGYTF
TRBV10-3,TRBJ2-7,CAIWAGGYSYEQYF
TRBV12-3/TRBV12-4,TRBJ2-7,CASRNSGVWSEQYF
TRBV12-3/TRBV12-4,TRBJ2-7,CASSYDGSSYEQYF
TRBV5-1,TRBJ1-2,CASSFEQDYGYTF
TRBV5-1,TRBJ2-5,CASSLEQLQETQYF
TRBV20-1,TRBJ2-7,CSARRGNEQYF
TRBV12-3/TRBV12-4,TRBJ2-2,CASTTGTVNTGELFF
TRBV14,TRBJ2-2,CASSPRLYTGELFF
TRBV14,TRBJ2-7,CASSQGLGSSYEQYF
TRBV20-1,TRBJ1-2,CSARPSSYGYTF
TRBV7-2,TRBJ1-5,CASSLVRDQPQHF
TRBV5-1,TRBJ2-1,CASSLVQGDMNEQFF
TRBV5-1,TRBJ1-3,CASSLAGGRTRDTIYF
TRBV5-1,TRBJ1-5,CASSLGQGGNQPQHF
TRBV4-2,TRBJ2-1,CASSHLGGWSHEQFF
TRBV6-2/TRBV6-3,TRBJ2-2,CASSDNHPTGPLQTGELFF
TRBV10-3,TRBJ2-3,CAISPSGGVRTDTQYF
TRBV5-1,TRBJ1-1,CASSLVTVGDTEAFF
TRBV12-3/TRBV12-4,TRBJ1-2,CASSSVVAYGYTF
TRBV20-1,TRBJ2-3,CSAPSPEDTDTQYF
TRBV21-1,TRBJ1-5,CASSKEGGGQPQHF
TRBV7-9,TRBJ2-1,CASSLAGTGSYNEQFF